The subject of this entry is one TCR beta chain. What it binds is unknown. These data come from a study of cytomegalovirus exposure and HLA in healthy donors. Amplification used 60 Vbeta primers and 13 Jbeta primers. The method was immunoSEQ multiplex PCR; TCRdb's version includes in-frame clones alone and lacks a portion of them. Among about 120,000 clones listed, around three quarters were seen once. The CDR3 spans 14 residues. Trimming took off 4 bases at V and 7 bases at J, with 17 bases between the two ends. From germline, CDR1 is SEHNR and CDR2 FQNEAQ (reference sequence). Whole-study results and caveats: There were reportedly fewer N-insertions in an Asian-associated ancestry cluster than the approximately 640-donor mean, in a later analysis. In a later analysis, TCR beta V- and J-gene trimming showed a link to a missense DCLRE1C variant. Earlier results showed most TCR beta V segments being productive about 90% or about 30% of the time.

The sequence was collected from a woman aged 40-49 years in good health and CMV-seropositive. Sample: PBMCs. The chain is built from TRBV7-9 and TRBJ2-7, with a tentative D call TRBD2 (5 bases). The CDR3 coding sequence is TGTGCCAGCAGCTCCGGAGATTGGACGGGGGAGCAGTACTTC. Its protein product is CASSSGDWTGEQYF.